Listed here is a single T cell receptor beta chain. The template used for profiling TCR beta VDJ and CDR3 was genomic DNA. Via MiXCR, TCRdb re-called the reads, giving one row per CDR3 protein. In the table there are about 180,000 distinct CDR3 sequences, less than 55% of which are singletons. Per the germline V gene, CDR1 is KGHDR and CDR2 is SFDVKD. The junction had 25 bases not matched to a gene; V was cut back by 7 bases and J by 10 bases. This CDR3 spans 19 amino acids. The data stem from a study of CD8+CD57+ T cells in acquired aplastic anemia. The overall study: DNA from sorted CD4+ and CD8+ cells averaged approximately 3.5 ug. Healthy CD8+ samples averaged roughly 9.9 million reads.

The rearrangement uses TRBV24-1 and TRBJ2-1, with 9 bases matching TRBD2. The sequenced material came from sorted CD4+, CD8+, or CD8+CD57+ T cells (not recorded which) from PBMCs. The receptor was derived from a human donor in good health. CDR3 loop: CATSEDPPGGSGSLNEQFF. The CDR3 nucleotides are TGTGCCACCAGCGAAGACCCTCCGGGGGGTAGCGGGAGTCTTAACGAGCAGTTCTTC.